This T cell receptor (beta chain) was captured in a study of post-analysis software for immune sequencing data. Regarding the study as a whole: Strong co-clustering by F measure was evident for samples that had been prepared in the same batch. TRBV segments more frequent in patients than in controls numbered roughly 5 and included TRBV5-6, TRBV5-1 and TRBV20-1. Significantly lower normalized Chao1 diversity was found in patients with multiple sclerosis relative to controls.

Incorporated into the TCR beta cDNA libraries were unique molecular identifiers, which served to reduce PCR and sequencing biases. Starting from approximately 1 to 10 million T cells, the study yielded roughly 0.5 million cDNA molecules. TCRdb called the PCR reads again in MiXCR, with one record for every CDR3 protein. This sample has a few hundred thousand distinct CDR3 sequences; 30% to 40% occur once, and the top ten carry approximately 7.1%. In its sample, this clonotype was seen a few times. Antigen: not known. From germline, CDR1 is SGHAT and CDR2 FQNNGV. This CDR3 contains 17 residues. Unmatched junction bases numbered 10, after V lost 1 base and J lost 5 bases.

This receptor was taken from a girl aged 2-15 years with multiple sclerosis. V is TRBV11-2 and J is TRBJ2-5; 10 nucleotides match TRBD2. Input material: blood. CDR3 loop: CASSLVPSGRAGETQYF. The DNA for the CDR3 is TGTGCCAGCAGCTTAGTGCCCAGCGGGAGGGCCGGGGAGACCCAGTACTTC.